This entry features one T cell receptor (beta chain) sequence. This sample is drawn from a study of blood T cell repertoires in COVID-19. Looked up from germline, CDR1 is SGHAT and CDR2 is FQNNGV. Trimming took 5 bases from V and 4 from J, leaving 20 bases between them. The CDR3 runs to 16 residues. Libraries were prepared by immunoSEQ multiplex PCR; TCRdb keeps only in-frame clonotypes and omits some of them. In the table there are roughly 38,000 clones, 90% of which are singletons. Sequencing was done on a sample of peripheral blood. This chain joins TRBV11-2 and TRBJ2-5; weak D call: TRBD1 (5 bases). The receptor's source is a man aged 60-69 years with active or convalescent COVID-19. CDR3 DNA: TGTGCCAGCAGCCCTCCGACAGTGCCACGTGGAGAGACCCAGTACTTC. This gives the protein CASSPPTVPRGETQYF.